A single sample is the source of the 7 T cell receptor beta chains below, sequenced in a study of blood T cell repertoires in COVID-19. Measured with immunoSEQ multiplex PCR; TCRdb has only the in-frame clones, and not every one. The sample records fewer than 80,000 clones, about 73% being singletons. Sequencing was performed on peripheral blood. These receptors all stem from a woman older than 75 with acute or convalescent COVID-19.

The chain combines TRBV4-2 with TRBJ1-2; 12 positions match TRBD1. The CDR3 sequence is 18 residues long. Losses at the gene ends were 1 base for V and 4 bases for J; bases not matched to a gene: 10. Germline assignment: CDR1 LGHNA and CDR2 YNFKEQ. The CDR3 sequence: CASSQVGDRGRGIYGYTF. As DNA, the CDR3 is TGTGCCAGCAGCCAAGTGGGGGACAGGGGGCGAGGGATCTATGGCTACACCTTC.

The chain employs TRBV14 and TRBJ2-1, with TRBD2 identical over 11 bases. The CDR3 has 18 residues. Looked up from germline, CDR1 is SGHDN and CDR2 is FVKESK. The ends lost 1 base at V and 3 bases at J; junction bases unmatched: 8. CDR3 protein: CASSQGLIAGGYYNEQFF. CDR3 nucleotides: TGTGCCAGCAGCCAAGGTTTGATAGCGGGAGGGTACTACAATGAGCAGTTCTTC.

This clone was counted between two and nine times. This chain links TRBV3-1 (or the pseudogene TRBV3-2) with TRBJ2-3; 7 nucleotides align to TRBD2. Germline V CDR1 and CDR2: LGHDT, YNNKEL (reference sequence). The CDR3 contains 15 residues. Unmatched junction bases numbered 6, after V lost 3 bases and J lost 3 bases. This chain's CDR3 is CASSHGGSRTDTQYF. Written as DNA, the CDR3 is TGTGCCAGCAGCCATGGCGGGAGTCGAACAGATACGCAGTATTTT.

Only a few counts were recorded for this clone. CDR3 amino acids: CASSRPSGRAKNEQFF. The CDR3 bases are TGTGCCAGCAGCCGTCCAAGCGGGAGGGCCAAGAATGAGCAGTTCTTC. The chain links TRBV7-6 to TRBJ2-1; 10 bases are a match to TRBD2. The CDR3 is 16 residues long. Germline lookup yields CDR1 SGHVS and CDR2 FNYEAQ. V trimming: 5 bases; J trimming: 7 bases; junction bases outside the gene matches: 11.

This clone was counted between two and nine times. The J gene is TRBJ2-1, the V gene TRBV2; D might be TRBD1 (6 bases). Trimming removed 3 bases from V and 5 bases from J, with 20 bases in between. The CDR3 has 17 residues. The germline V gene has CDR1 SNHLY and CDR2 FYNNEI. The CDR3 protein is CASSDIKIGQLDNEQFF. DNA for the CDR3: TGTGCCAGCAGTGACATAAAAATCGGACAGCTCGACAATGAGCAGTTCTTC.

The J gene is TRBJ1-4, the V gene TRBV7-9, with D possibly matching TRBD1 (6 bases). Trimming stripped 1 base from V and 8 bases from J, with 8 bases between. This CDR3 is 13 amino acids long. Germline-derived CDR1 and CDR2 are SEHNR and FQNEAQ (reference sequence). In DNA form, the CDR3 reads TGTGCCAGCAGCTTAGGGACAGTCGAAAAACTGTTTTTT. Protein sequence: CASSLGTVEKLFF. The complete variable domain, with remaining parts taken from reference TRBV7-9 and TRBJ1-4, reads DTGVSQNPRHKITKRGQNVTFRCDPISEHNRLYWYRQTLGQGPEFLTYFQNEAQLEKSRLLSDRFSAERPKGSFSTLEIQRTEQGDSAMYLCASSLGTVEKLFFGSGTQLSVL.

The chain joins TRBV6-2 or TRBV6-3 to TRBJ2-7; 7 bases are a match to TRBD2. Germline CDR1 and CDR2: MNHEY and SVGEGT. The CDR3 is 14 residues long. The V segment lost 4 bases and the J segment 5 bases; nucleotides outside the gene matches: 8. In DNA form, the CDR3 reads TGTGCCAGCAGTTTTGGCGGGAGTTCCCACGAGCAGTACTTC. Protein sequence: CASSFGGSSHEQYF.